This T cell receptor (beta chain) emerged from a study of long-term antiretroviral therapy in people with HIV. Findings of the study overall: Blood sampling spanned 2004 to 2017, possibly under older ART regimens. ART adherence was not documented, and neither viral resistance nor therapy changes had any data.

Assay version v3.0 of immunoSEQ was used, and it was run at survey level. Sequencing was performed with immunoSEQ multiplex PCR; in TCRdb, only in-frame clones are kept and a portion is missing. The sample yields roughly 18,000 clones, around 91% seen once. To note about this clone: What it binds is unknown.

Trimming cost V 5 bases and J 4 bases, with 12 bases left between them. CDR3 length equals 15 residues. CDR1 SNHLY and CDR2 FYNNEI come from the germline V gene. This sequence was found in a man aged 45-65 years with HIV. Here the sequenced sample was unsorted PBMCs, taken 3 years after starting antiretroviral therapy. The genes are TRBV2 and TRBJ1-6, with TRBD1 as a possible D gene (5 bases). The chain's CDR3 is CASSPTDSYNSPLHF. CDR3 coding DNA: TGTGCCAGCAGTCCTACTGACAGTTATAATTCACCCCTCCACTTT.